Sequencing of this T cell receptor beta chain was carried out in a study of regulatory T cells in long-lasting Graves disease. Time point in this sample: persistent/refractory GD, antithyroid drugs over 5 years with positive TRAb. Construction of the TCR library relied on RNA isolated from PBMCs. Whole-study results and caveats: Between persistent patients, more than 2,500 public clonotypes were shared, exceeding the approximately 870 shared between new patients. TRBV28, TRBJ1-2 and TRBJ2-5 were favored in persistent disease.

This clonotype was seen repeatedly, ten times or more. Its matching antigen is unknown. TCR beta libraries were built with iRepertoire HTBI primers and Arm-PCR of CDR3 regions. As processed by the authors: Across the samples, identification revealed approximately 66 TRBV and about 15 TRBJ segments. TCRdb itself ran the multiplex PCR reads through MiXCR, one entry per CDR3 protein. These V and J calls originate from TCRdb's pipeline instead of the authors' own analysis. The sample holds 350,000 to 450,000 distinct CDR3 sequences, 20% to 25% seen once. V trimming: 1 base; J trimming: 2 bases; junction bases outside the gene matches: 6. The CDR3 spans 16 residues. CDR1 LGHNT and CDR2 FRNRAP come from the germline V gene.

The V call is TRBV12-5, the J call TRBJ2-5; 8 positions match TRBD2. Specimen: peripheral blood mononuclear cells (PBMCs), collected when the disease was refractory, from a patient treated with antithyroid drugs. The TCR was taken from a female donor with Graves disease. CDR3 residues: CASGLGLAGTQETQYF. The CDR3 coding sequence is TGTGCTAGTGGTTTGGGGTTAGCGGGAACGCAAGAGACCCAGTACTTC.